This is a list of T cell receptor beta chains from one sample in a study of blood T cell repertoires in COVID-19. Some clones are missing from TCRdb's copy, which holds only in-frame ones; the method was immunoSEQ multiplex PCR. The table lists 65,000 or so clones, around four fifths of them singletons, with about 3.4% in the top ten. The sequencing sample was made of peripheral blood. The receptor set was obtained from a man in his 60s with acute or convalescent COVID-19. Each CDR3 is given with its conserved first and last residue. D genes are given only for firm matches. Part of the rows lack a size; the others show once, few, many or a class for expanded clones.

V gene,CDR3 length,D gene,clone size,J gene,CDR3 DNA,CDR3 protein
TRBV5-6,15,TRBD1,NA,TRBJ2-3,TGTGCCAGCATATTCGAGACAGGGGGCCCAGATACGCAGTATTTT,CASIFETGGPDTQYF
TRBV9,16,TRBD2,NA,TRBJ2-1,TGTGCCAGCAGCGTAGGGAGACTAGCGGGGCAAAATGAGCAGTTCTTC,CASSVGRLAGQNEQFF
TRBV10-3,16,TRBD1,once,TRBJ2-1,TGTGCCATCAGTGAGTCTTTCGGAGGACAGGGAAATGAGCAGTTCTTC,CAISESFGGQGNEQFF
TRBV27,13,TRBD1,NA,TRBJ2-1,TGTGCCAGCAAACGGGACAGCTACAATGAGCAGTTCTTC,CASKRDSYNEQFF
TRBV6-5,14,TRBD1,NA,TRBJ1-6,TGTGCCAGCAGATTCGGACAGGGAGAGTCACCCCTCCACTTT,CASRFGQGESPLHF
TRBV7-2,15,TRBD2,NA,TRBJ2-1,TGTGCCAGCAGCTTGACTAGCGGGATCTACAATGAGCAGTTCTTC,CASSLTSGIYNEQFF
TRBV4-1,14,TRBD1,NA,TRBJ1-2,TGCGCCAGCAGCCAAGATGGGGCAGGGGGAGGCTACACCTTC,CASSQDGAGGGYTF
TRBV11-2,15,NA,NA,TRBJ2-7,TGTGCCAGCAGTTTAACGACTTTCAGCTCCTACGAGCAGTACTTC,CASSLTTFSSYEQYF
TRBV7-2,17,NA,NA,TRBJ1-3,TGTGCCAGCAGCTTCAACCCAGGGTCGTTCTCTGGAAACACCATATATTTT,CASSFNPGSFSGNTIYF
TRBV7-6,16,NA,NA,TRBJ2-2,TGTGCCAGCAGCTTAGAGGCAGGATCGAACACCGGGGAGCTGTTTTTT,CASSLEAGSNTGELFF
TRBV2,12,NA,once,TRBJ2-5,TGTGCCAGCAAGGAAAGAGAGAGGGCCCAGTACTTC,CASKERERAQYF
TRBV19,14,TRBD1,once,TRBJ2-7,TGTGCCAGTAGCTACGGGACAGGGGTTTACGAGCAGTACTTC,CASSYGTGVYEQYF
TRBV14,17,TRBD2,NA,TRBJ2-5,TGTGCCAGCAGCCAAGATCGCGGGGGGGCCAGAAGAGAGACCCAGTACTTC,CASSQDRGGARRETQYF
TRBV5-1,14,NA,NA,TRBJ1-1,TGCGCCAGCAGCTTGGGTGGCGGGAACACTGAAGCTTTCTTT,CASSLGGGNTEAFF
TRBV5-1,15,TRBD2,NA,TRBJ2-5,TGCGCCAGCAGCCCGCGGGGGGGCACGGAGAAGACCCAGTACTTC,CASSPRGGTEKTQYF
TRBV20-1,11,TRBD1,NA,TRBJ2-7,TGCAGTGCTGGGGGACAGGGCAAGCAGTACTTC,CSAGGQGKQYF
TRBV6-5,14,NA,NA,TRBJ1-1,TGTGCCAGCAGTCATCCCTGGGGGGGGACTGAAGCTTTCTTT,CASSHPWGGTEAFF
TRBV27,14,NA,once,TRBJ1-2,TGTGCCAGCAGTTTAATATCAGGGTTGGAGGGCTACACCTTC,CASSLISGLEGYTF
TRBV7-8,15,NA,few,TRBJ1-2,TGTGCCAGCAGTCCTATTCAAGGGGAAACTCAGGACTACACCTTC,CASSPIQGETQDYTF
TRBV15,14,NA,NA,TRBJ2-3,TGTGCCACCACCAACGGGGGGCCCACAGATACGCAGTATTTT,CATTNGGPTDTQYF
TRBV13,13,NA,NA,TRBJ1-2,TGTGCCAGCAGCTTAGACAGGGTCTATGGCTACACCTTC,CASSLDRVYGYTF
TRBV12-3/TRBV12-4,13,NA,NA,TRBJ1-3,TGTGCCAGCAGTGGACTAGGTGGAAACACCATATATTTT,CASSGLGGNTIYF
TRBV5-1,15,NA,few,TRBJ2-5,TGCGCCAGCAGCCCCCAATTGTCGACTCAAATGACCCAGTACTTC,CASSPQLSTQMTQYF
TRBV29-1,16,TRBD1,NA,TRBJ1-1,TGCAGCGTTGTGTCGGGACTGGAGAGGGGGCTACCTGAAGCTTTCTTT,CSVVSGLERGLPEAFF
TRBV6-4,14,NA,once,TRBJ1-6,TGTGCCAGCAGTGAACAGCCTTGGGATTCACCCCTCCACTTT,CASSEQPWDSPLHF
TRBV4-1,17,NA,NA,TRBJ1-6,TGCGCCAGCAGCCAAGAGCCGGTTCAGACTAGGAATTCACCCCTCCACTTT,CASSQEPVQTRNSPLHF
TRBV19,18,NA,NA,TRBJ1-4,TGTGCCAGTAGTACCAGAATCGCAGGGCTTGCAACTAATGAAAAACTGTTTTTT,CASSTRIAGLATNEKLFF
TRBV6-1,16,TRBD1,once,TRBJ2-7,TGTGCCAGCAGTGAAGATGGGACAGGGATTACCTACGAGCAGTACTTC,CASSEDGTGITYEQYF
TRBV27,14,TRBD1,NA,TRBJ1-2,TGTGCCAGCAGCCCAGGGGGTAACCTCTATGGCTACACCTTC,CASSPGGNLYGYTF
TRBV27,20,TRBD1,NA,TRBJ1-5,TGTGCCACCAGGCGGAGGGGGCTTATGGCGGGGAACTATAGCAATCAGCCCCAGCATTTT,CATRRRGLMAGNYSNQPQHF
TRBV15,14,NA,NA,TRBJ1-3,TGTGCCACCAGCAGATCGGGGACTGGAAACACCATATATTTT,CATSRSGTGNTIYF
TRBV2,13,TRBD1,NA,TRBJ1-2,TGTGCCAGCCGGGACAGGGAGGACTATGGCTACACCTTC,CASRDREDYGYTF
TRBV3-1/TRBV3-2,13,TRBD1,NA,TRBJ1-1,TGTGCCCCCAGGGGGCTGAAGAACACTGAAGCTTTCTTT,CAPRGLKNTEAFF
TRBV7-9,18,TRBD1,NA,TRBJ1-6,TGTGCCAGCAGCTTAGCGGACAGGGTGCCCTCCTATAATTCACCCCTCCACTTT,CASSLADRVPSYNSPLHF
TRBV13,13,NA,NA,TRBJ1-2,TGTGCCAGCAGCAACTACAGGGAGAAAGGCTACACCTTC,CASSNYREKGYTF
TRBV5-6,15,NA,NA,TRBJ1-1,TGTGCCAGCAGTCGCCTGGACAGTTTGAACACTGAAGCTTTCTTT,CASSRLDSLNTEAFF
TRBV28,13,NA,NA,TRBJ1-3,TGTGCCAGCAGTTTGTACTCTGGAAACACCATATATTTT,CASSLYSGNTIYF